The 30 T cell receptor beta chains below come from one sample, sequenced in a study of OX40 agonist ivuxolimab in advanced cancers. This table comes from immunoSEQ multiplex PCR, and its TCRdb copy is limited to in-frame clones, with some not included. The sample contains 65,000 to 100,000 clones, about 91% of which appear only once. The sample was CD4+ or CD8+ T cells sorted from blood, taken in a trial of the OX40 agonist ivuxolimab. Receptor source: an adult with an advanced solid tumor such as melanoma, head and neck, liver or kidney cancer.

V gene TRBV28 combines with J gene TRBJ1-6; D gene unclear. Trimming took off 6 bases at V and 9 bases at J, with 21 bases between the two ends. The CDR3 extends over 16 amino acids. CDR1 is MDHEN and CDR2 is SYDVKM in the germline V gene. CDR3 in amino acids: CASSPFRVPLSSPLHF. CDR3 nucleotide sequence: TGTGCCAGCAGCCCGTTTAGGGTACCCTTGAGTTCACCCCTCCACTTT. The full variable domain, in which reference TRBV28 and TRBJ1-6 provide the parts outside the CDR3, is DVKVTQSSRYLVKRTGEKVFLECVQDMDHENMFWYRQDPGLGLRLIYFSYDVKMKEKGDIPEGYSVSREKKERFSLILESASTNQTSMYLCASSPFRVPLSSPLHFGNGTRLTVT.

A note on this clone: A junction end diverges from the germline sequence, so it may reflect a read error. The J gene is TRBJ1-3, the V gene TRBV18; D is ambiguous. CDR1 and CDR2 from the germline V gene are KGHSH and LQKENI. The CDR3 totals 13 residues. CDR3 DNA sequence: TGTGCCAGCTCACCGACGGTCGGAACCACCATATATTTT. Translated, it gives CASSPTVGTTIYF.

The chain has TRBV28 and TRBJ2-7; a possible D gene is TRBD2 (7 bases). CDR1 is MDHEN and CDR2 is SYDVKM in the germline V gene. V dropped 6 bases and J dropped 3 bases, with 15 bases sitting between them. The CDR3 has 14 residues. In nucleotides, the CDR3 is TGTGCCAGCAGCCCCCCGGGGGGCTACTACGAGCAGTACTTC. Protein: CASSPPGGYYEQYF.

V is TRBV5-1 and J is TRBJ1-1, with D perhaps TRBD1 (5 bases). The CDR3 extends over 13 amino acids. In germline, CDR1 is SGHRS, CDR2 YFSETQ. V was shortened by 4 bases and J by 5 bases, with 12 bases between the two germline ends. The CDR3 is CASSSRVDTEAFF. For the CDR3, the DNA is TGCGCCAGCAGCAGCAGGGTCGATACTGAAGCTTTCTTT.

The chain has TRBV30 and TRBJ1-3, with no clear D. The CDR3 has 15 amino acids. Per germline, CDR1 GTSNPN and CDR2 SVGIG (reference sequence). Trimming left V 0 bases short and J 2 bases short, with 11 bases between. CDR3 sequence: CAWSVRRGTGNTIYF. In DNA form, the CDR3 reads TGTGCCTGGAGTGTCAGACGGGGAACTGGAAACACCATATATTTT.

This clone appeared once. This sequence joins TRBV6-5 and TRBJ2-7; TRBD2 agrees at 8 bases. The trim removed 5 bases at V and 4 bases at J, leaving 10 bases unmatched. The CDR3 has 15 residues. The germline V gene has CDR1 MNHEY and CDR2 SVGAGI. CDR3 sequence (DNA): TGTGCCAGCAGTCAATCCGGGACTAGTGTTTACGAGCAGTACTTC. The encoded protein is CASSQSGTSVYEQYF.

The chain carries TRBV25-1 and TRBJ2-1; D perhaps matches TRBD1 (6 bases). The germline V and J ends were trimmed by 7 bases and 0 bases, with 10 bases remaining between them. Germline CDR1 reads MGHDK; CDR2 reads SYGVNS. The CDR3 is 14 amino acids. The chain's CDR3 is CASMDSSSYNEQFF. In DNA form, the CDR3 reads TGTGCCAGCATGGACAGTAGCTCCTACAATGAGCAGTTCTTC.

The chain links TRBV7-8 to TRBJ1-4, with 10 bases that match TRBD1. Losses at the gene ends were 4 bases for V and 10 bases for J; bases not matched to a gene: 6. The CDR3 sequence is 14 residues long. Germline V gene lookup returns CDR1 SGHVS and CDR2 FQNEAQ. CDR3 region: CASSSGQGYGKLFF. Here the CDR3 DNA reads TGTGCCAGCAGCTCGGGACAGGGGTACGGAAAACTGTTTTTT.

A single count supports this clone. The chain combines TRBV19 with TRBJ2-2; 7 bases fit TRBD1. This CDR3 comprises 17 residues. V was clipped by 2 bases and J by 7 bases; unmatched bases: 13. Germline values: CDR1 LNHDA, CDR2 SQIVND (reference sequence). The CDR3 sequence: CASSIPRDSFSRGELFF. The CDR3 nucleotides read TGTGCCAGTAGTATACCCCGGGACAGTTTCAGCCGCGGGGAGCTGTTTTTT.

DNA of the CDR3: TGCGCCAGCAGCCACCCAGGGGCTAACTATGGCTACACCTTC. Translation gives CASSHPGANYGYTF. The J gene is TRBJ1-2, the V gene TRBV4-1, with D maybe TRBD1 (6 bases). Looked up from germline, CDR1 is MGHRA and CDR2 is YSYEKL. Trimming shortened V by 3 bases and J by 0 bases, and 8 bases separated the two germline ends. The CDR3 spans 14 residues.

V gene TRBV4-1 combines with J gene TRBJ2-7, with D uncertain. The CDR3 spans 14 residues. CDR1 and CDR2 from the germline V gene are MGHRA and YSYEKL. The ends were cut back, 4 bases at V and 3 bases at J, with 13 bases in the middle. The CDR3 protein is CASSPQSWGYEQYF. The CDR3 nucleotides read TGCGCCAGCAGCCCACAATCTTGGGGCTACGAGCAGTACTTC.

The chain has TRBV28 and TRBJ1-3, with no clear D. Germline V gene data show CDR1 as MDHEN and CDR2 as SYDVKM. The CDR3 runs 15 residues. With 4 bases removed from V and 0 bases from J, the gap between germline ends came to 10 bases. The CDR3 reads CASSSPSFSGNTIYF. For the CDR3, the DNA is TGTGCCAGCAGTTCTCCCAGCTTCTCTGGAAACACCATATATTTT.

V usage is TRBV4-1 and J usage is TRBJ2-6, with TRBD1 matching over 8 bases. J was trimmed by 0 bases and V by 5 bases; bases with no gene match: 9. This CDR3 region has 18 residues. In germline, CDR1 is MGHRA, CDR2 YSYEKL. This chain's CDR3 is CASSFRQGMISGANVLTF. The CDR3 nucleotides read TGCGCCAGCAGCTTTCGACAGGGGATGATCTCTGGGGCCAACGTCCTGACTTTC.

This chain uses TRBV7-2 with TRBJ2-1; 16 bases map to TRBD2. V shed 5 bases, J shed 9 bases, and the junction held 10 bases outside the gene matches. CDR3 size: 17 residues. The V gene's germline CDR1 is SGHTA and CDR2 FQGNSA. DNA for the CDR3: TGTGCCAGCAGCAAACACCCGGGACTAGCGGGAGGGACTGAGCAGTTCTTC. It translates to CASSKHPGLAGGTEQFF.

This clone was observed once. The V gene is TRBV2, the J gene TRBJ2-1, with D possibly being TRBD1 or TRBD2 (5 bases each). Trimming left V 11 bases short and J 7 bases short, with 15 bases between. The CDR3 is 12 amino acids. The germline CDR1 and CDR2 sequences are SNHLY and FYNNEI. Written as DNA, the CDR3 is TGTGCCGGGGGAACATTGGGGAATGAGCAGTTCTTC. It codes for CAGGTLGNEQFF.

The count of this clone is one. This chain uses TRBV5-1 with TRBJ2-1; 14 bases map to TRBD2. This CDR3 region has 15 residues. From germline, CDR1 is SGHRS and CDR2 YFSETQ. Unmatched junction bases numbered 2, after V lost 2 bases and J lost 7 bases. The CDR3 spells CASSFGLAGGNEQFF. As DNA, the CDR3 is TGCGCCAGCAGCTTCGGACTAGCGGGAGGTAATGAGCAGTTCTTC.

CDR3 protein: CASSTKNRDRAYGYTF. CDR3 sequence (DNA): TGTGCCAGTAGTACCAAAAACCGGGACAGGGCTTATGGCTACACCTTC. The J gene is TRBJ1-2, the V gene TRBV19; 9 nucleotides line up with TRBD1. Trimming took 4 bases from V and 5 from J; bases not matched to a gene: 11. The germline V gene has CDR1 LNHDA and CDR2 SQIVND (reference sequence). The CDR3 length is 16 residues. Variable domain in full (rest from reference TRBV19 and TRBJ1-2): DGGITQSPKYLFRKEGQNVTLSCEQNLNHDAMYWYRQDPGQGLRLIYYSQIVNDFQKGDIAEGYSVSREKKESFPLTVTSAQKNPTAFYLCASSTKNRDRAYGYTFGSGTRLTVV.

CDR3 protein: CASSSSTVQETQYF. Here the CDR3 DNA reads TGCGCCAGCAGCTCATCGACAGTACAAGAGACCCAGTACTTC. The gene calls are TRBV5-1 and TRBJ2-5, with D possibly being TRBD1 (5 bases). Trimming cost V 3 bases and J 2 bases, with 11 bases left between them. CDR1 is SGHRS, CDR2 YFSETQ, per germline. There are 14 residues in the CDR3.

The rearrangement uses TRBV15 and TRBJ1-1, with D possibly being TRBD1 (5 bases). Germline V gene data show CDR1 as LNHNV and CDR2 as YYDKDF (reference sequence). The V and J ends lost 3 bases and 7 bases respectively, with 12 bases between them. The CDR3 contains 13 residues. CDR3 amino acids: CATSSKPGLEAFF. DNA for the CDR3: TGTGCCACCAGCAGTAAACCGGGACTTGAAGCTTTCTTT. Complete variable domain (other parts from reference TRBV15 and TRBJ1-1): DAMVIQNPRYQVTQFGKPVTLSCSQTLNHNVMYWYQQKSSQAPKLLFHYYDKDFNNEADTPDNFQSRRPNTSFCFLDIRSPGLGDTAMYLCATSSKPGLEAFFGQGTRLTVV.

The J gene is TRBJ1-4, the V gene TRBV7-6; perhaps TRBD1 as D (6 bases). Per the germline V gene, CDR1 is SGHVS and CDR2 is FNYEAQ. The CDR3 covers 17 residues. Trimming took 8 bases from V and 4 from J, leaving 23 bases between them. CDR3 DNA: TGTGCCAGCCTACGACCGAGGGGGGACACACATAATGAAAAACTGTTTTTT. Encoded protein: CASLRPRGDTHNEKLFF.

V and J are TRBV5-1 and TRBJ2-5, with D hard to call. The V gene's germline CDR1 is SGHRS and CDR2 YFSETQ. The germline V and J ends were trimmed by 1 base and 3 bases, with 10 bases remaining between them. The length of the CDR3 is 14 residues. The CDR3 coding sequence is TGCGCCAGCAGCTTGAAACTACCTGAAGAGACCCAGTACTTC. It codes for CASSLKLPEETQYF.

This clone was found once. The V and J genes are TRBV6-6 and TRBJ2-7, with D perhaps matching TRBD1 (5 bases). Germline V gene data show CDR1 as MNHNY and CDR2 as SVGAGI (reference sequence). This CDR3 contains 13 residues. V was pared by 2 bases and J by 5 bases, with 10 bases between. The CDR3 reads CASSYRGINEQYF. The CDR3 DNA reads as TGTGCCAGCAGTTACAGGGGCATCAACGAGCAGTACTTC.

CDR3 in amino acids: CASSIGTGVNEQFF. The CDR3 DNA reads TGTGCCAGTAGTATTGGAACAGGGGTCAATGAGCAGTTCTTC. V and J are TRBV19 and TRBJ2-1; 7 bases agree with TRBD1. This CDR3 has 14 residues. The V gene's germline CDR1 is LNHDA and CDR2 SQIVND (reference sequence). With 3 bases clipped from V and 6 bases from J, the junction kept 5 bases outside the gene matches.

This clone occurred a few times. This chain connects TRBV28 to TRBJ1-2; a weak D match, TRBD1 (6 bases). The CDR3 contains 13 residues. Trimming left V 6 bases short and J 8 bases short, with 16 bases between. CDR1 and CDR2 (germline): MDHEN, SYDVKM. CDR3 residues: CASSAGTIRGYTF. DNA for the CDR3: TGTGCCAGCAGCGCCGGGACAATAAGGGGCTACACCTTC.

The V and J genes are TRBV4-2 and TRBJ2-2; TRBD2 aligns across 7 bases. The CDR3 loop spans 16 amino acids. CDR1 LGHNA and CDR2 YNFKEQ come from the germline V gene. The trim removed 0 bases at V and 3 bases at J, leaving 4 bases unmatched. The CDR3 loop is CASSQEGGSDTGELFF. The CDR3 nucleotides are TGTGCCAGCAGCCAAGAGGGCGGGAGTGACACCGGGGAGCTGTTTTTT.

This clone was seen only once. The chain combines TRBV7-2 with TRBJ2-1; D is perhaps TRBD2 (6 bases). V was cut by 5 bases and J by 6 bases, with 11 bases left in between. The germline CDR1 and CDR2 sequences are SGHTA and FQGNSA. The CDR3 is made up of 13 amino acids. CDR3 in amino acids: CASSAGLRNEQFF. CDR3 nucleotides: TGTGCCAGCAGCGCCGGACTACGCAATGAGCAGTTCTTC.

The chain employs TRBV11-3 and TRBJ2-1; D ambiguous. Per germline, CDR1 SGHNT and CDR2 YENEEA. The CDR3 is 15 residues long. V was pared by 1 base and J by 0 bases, with 7 bases between. The chain's CDR3 is CASSLGAISYNEQFF. CDR3 bases: TGTGCCAGCAGCTTAGGGGCGATCTCCTACAATGAGCAGTTCTTC.

The genes are TRBV7-6 and TRBJ2-5; D unresolved. CDR3 length: 17 residues. V gave up 1 base and J gave up 0 bases, with 15 bases separating them. Germline assignment: CDR1 SGHVS and CDR2 FNYEAQ. CDR3 in amino acids: CASSLGIAPTYQETQYF. In nucleotides, the CDR3 is TGTGCCAGCAGCTTAGGGATAGCCCCGACCTACCAAGAGACCCAGTACTTC.

The chain has TRBV19 and TRBJ1-1; tentatively, D is TRBD1 (5 bases). This CDR3 has 14 residues. The germline V gene encodes CDR1 LNHDA and CDR2 SQIVND (reference sequence). V was trimmed by 3 bases and J by 6 bases, leaving 14 bases between them. CDR3 bases: TGTGCCAGTAGTATGACCGGTGGGGGGGCTGAAGCTTTCTTT. Residues: CASSMTGGGAEAFF.

The rearrangement uses TRBV28 and TRBJ1-1; no reliable D call. V lost 3 bases, J lost 8 bases, and 13 bases lay in between. Germline CDR1 is MDHEN and CDR2 is SYDVKM. The CDR3 extends over 13 amino acids. CDR3 region: CASSFRLKEEAFF. The CDR3 nucleotides read TGTGCCAGCAGTTTTAGGCTGAAGGAGGAAGCTTTCTTT.